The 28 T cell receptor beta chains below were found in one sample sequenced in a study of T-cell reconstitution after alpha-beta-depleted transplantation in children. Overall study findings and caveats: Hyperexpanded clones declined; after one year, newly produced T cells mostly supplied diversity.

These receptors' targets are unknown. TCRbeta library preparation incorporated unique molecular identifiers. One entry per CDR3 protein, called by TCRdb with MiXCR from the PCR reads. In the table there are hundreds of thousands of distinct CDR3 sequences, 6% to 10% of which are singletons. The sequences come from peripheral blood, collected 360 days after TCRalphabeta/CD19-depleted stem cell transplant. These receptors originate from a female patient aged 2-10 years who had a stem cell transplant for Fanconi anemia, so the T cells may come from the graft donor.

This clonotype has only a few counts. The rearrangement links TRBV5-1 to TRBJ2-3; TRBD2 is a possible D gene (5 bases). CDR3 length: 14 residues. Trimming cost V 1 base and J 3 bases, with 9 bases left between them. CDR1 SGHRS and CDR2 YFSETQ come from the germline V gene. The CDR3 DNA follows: TGCGCCAGCAGCTTGTTATCGGGGACAGATACGCAGTATTTT. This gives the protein CASSLLSGTDTQYF.

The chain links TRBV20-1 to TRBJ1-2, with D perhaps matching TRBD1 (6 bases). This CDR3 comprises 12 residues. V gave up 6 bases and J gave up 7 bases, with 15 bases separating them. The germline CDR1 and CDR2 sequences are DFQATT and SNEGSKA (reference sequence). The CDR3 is CSATGSPAGYTF. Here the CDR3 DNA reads TGCAGTGCCACAGGGAGCCCGGCTGGCTACACCTTC.

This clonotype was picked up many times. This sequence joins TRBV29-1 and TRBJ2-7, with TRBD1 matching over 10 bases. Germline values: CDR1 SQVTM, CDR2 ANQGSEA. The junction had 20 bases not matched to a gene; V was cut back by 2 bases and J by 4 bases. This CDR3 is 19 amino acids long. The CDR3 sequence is CSVESWGDAGTGEGYEQYF. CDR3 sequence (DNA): TGCAGCGTTGAATCCTGGGGGGATGCCGGGACAGGGGAAGGGTACGAGCAGTACTTC.

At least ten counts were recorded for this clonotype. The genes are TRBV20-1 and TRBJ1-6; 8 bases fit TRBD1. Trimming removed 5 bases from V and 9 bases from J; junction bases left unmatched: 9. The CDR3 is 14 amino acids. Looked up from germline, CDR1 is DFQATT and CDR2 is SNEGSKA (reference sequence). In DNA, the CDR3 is TGCAGTGCTGGATCGACAGGGGAAGGTTCACCCCTCCACTTT. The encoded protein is CSAGSTGEGSPLHF.

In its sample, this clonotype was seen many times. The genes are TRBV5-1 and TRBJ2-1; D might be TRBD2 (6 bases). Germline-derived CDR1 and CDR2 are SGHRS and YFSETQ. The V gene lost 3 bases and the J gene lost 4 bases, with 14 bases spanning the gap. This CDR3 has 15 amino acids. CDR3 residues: CASSWGLEVYNEQFF. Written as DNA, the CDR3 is TGCGCCAGCAGCTGGGGACTGGAGGTTTACAATGAGCAGTTCTTC.

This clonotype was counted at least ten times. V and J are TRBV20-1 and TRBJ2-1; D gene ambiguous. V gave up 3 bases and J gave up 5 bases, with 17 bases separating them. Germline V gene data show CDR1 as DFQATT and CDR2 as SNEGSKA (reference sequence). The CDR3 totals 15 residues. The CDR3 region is CSASLGSVRNNEQFF. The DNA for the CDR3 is TGCAGTGCTAGTCTAGGGTCGGTCCGTAACAATGAGCAGTTCTTC.

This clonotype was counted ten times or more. The CDR3 region is CASSVGGTDTQYF. The DNA for the CDR3 is TGTGCCAGCAGCGTAGGGGGCACAGATACGCAGTATTTT. The chain uses TRBV9 and TRBJ2-3; no definite D call. Per the germline V gene, CDR1 is SGDLS and CDR2 is YYNGEE. Trimming took 0 bases from V and 1 from J, leaving 3 bases between them. This CDR3 comprises 13 residues.

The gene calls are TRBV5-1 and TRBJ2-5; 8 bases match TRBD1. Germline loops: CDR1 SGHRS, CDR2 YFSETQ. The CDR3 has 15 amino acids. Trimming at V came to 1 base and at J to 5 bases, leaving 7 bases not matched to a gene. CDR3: CASSLRGTGGETQYF. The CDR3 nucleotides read TGCGCCAGCAGCTTGCGCGGTACAGGGGGGGAGACCCAGTACTTC.

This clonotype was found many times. DNA of the CDR3: TGTGCCAGCAGCCTCACTTCCGGGACAAGGGGCAATGAGCAGTTCTTC. Residues: CASSLTSGTRGNEQFF. The chain links TRBV5-5 to TRBJ2-1; possibly TRBD1 for D (6 bases). CDR3 size: 16 residues. V lost 4 bases to trimming and J lost 6 bases, with 20 bases between them. Germline loops: CDR1 SGHKS, CDR2 YYEKEE (reference sequence).

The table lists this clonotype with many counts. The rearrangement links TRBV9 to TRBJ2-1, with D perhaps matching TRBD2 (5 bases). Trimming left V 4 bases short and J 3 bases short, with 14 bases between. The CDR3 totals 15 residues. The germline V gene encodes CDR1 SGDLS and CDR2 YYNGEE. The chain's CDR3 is CASSRTATSYNEQFF. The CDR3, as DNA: TGTGCCAGCAGCCGGACGGCAACTAGCTACAATGAGCAGTTCTTC. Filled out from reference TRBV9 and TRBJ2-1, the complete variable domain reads DSGVTQTPKHLITATGQRVTLRCSPRSGDLSVYWYQQSLDQGLQFLIQYYNGEERAKGNILERFSAQQFPDLHSELNLSSLELGDSALYFCASSRTATSYNEQFFGPGTRLTVL.

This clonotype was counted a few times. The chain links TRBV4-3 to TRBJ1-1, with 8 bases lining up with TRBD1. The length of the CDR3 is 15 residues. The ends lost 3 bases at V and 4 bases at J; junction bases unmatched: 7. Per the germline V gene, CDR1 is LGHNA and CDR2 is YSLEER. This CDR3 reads CASSHTTGEVTEAFF. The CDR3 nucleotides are TGCGCCAGCAGCCATACGACAGGGGAGGTCACTGAAGCTTTCTTT.

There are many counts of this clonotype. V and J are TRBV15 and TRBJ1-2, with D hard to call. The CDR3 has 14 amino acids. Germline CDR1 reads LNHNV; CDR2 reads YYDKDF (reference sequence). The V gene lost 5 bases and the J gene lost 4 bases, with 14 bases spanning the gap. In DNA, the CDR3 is TGTGCCACCAGCGAGGTTAGGGCTTCCTATGGCTACACCTTC. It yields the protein CATSEVRASYGYTF.

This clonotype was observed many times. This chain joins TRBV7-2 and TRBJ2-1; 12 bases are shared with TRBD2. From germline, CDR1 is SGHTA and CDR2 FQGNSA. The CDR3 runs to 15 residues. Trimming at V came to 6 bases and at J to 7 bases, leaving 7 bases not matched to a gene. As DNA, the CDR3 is TGTGCCAGCAGTTATGACACTAGCGGGGGGAATGAGCAGTTCTTC. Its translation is CASSYDTSGGNEQFF. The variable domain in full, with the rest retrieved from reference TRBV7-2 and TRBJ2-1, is GAGVSQSPSNKVTEKGKDVELRCDPISGHTALYWYRQSLGQGLEFLIYFQGNSAPDKSGLPSDRFSAERTGGSVSTLTIQRTQQEDSAVYLCASSYDTSGGNEQFFGPGTRLTVL.

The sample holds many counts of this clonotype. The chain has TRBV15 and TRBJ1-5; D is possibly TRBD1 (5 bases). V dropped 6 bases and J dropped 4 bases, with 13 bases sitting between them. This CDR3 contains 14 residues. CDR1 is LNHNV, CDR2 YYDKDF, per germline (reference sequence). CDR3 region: CATRRDGINQPQHF. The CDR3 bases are TGTGCCACCAGAAGGGACGGAATTAATCAGCCCCAGCATTTT.

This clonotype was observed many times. The CDR3 region has the DNA TGCAGTGCAACCCAGGGGCTCTACAATGAGCAGTTCTTC. Protein: CSATQGLYNEQFF. The chain uses TRBV20-1 and TRBJ2-1; a weak D match, TRBD1 (6 bases). The CDR3 is 13 amino acids. Germline values: CDR1 DFQATT, CDR2 SNEGSKA (reference sequence). The V gene lost 6 bases and the J gene lost 3 bases, with 12 bases spanning the gap.

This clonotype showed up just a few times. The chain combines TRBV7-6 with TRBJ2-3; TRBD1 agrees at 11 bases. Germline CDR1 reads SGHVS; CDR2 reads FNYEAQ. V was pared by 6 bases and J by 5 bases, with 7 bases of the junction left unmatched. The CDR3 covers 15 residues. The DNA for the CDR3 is TGTGCCAGCAGTAGGGGGACAGGGGGAAAAGATACGCAGTATTTT. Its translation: CASSRGTGGKDTQYF.

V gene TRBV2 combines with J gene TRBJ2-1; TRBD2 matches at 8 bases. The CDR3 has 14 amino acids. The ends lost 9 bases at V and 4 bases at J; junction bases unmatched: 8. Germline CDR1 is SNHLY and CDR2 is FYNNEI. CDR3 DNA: TGTGCCAGTCGGCGGGGGGCCCCATACAATGAGCAGTTCTTC. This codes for CASRRGAPYNEQFF.

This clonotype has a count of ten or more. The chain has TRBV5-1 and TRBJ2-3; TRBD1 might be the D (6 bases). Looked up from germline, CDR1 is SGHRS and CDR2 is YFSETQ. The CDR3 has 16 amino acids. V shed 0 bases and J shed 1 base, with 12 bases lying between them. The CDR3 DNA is TGCGCCAGCAGCTTGGTGGGGGCTCGAGGCACAGATACGCAGTATTTT. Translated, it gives CASSLVGARGTDTQYF.

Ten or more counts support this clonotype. The CDR3 DNA reads TGCAGCGTCCTACCGGGACAGCGAGACAATGAGCAGTTCTTC. Its protein is CSVLPGQRDNEQFF. This sequence joins TRBV29-1 and TRBJ2-1; TRBD1 agrees at 7 bases. The CDR3 is made up of 14 amino acids. Germline V gene lookup returns CDR1 SQVTM and CDR2 ANQGSEA. The V segment lost 6 bases and the J segment 5 bases; nucleotides outside the gene matches: 10.

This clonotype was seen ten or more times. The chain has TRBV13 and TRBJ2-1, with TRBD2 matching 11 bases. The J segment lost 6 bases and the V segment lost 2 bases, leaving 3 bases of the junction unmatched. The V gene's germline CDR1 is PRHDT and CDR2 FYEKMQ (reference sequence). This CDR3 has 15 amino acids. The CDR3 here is CASSLRGLAVNEQFF. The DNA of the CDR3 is TGTGCCAGCAGCTTAAGGGGACTAGCGGTCAATGAGCAGTTCTTC.

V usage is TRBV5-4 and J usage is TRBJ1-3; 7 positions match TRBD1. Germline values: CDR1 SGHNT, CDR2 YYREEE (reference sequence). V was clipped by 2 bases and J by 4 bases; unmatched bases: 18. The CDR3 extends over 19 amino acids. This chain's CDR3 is CASSFSGQVAYGSGNTIYF. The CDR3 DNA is TGTGCCAGCAGCTTCTCAGGACAGGTCGCTTATGGATCCGGAAACACCATATATTTT.

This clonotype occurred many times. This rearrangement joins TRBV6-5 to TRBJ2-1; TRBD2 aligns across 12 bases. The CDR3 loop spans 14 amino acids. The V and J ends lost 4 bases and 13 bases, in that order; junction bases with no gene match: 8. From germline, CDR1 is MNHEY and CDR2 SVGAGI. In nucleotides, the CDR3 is TGTGCCAGCAGTTTTCAGCCTAGCGGGGGGGGTCAGTTCTTC. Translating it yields CASSFQPSGGGQFF.

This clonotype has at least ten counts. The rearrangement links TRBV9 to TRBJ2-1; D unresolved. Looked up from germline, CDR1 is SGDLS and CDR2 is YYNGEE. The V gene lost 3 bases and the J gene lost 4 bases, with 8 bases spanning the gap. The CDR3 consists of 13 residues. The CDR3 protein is CASSETGYNEQFF. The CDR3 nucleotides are TGTGCCAGCAGCGAGACTGGTTACAATGAGCAGTTCTTC.

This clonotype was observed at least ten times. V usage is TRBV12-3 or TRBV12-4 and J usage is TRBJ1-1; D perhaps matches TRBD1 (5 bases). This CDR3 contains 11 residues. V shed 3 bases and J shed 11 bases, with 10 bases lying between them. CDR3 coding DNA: TGTGCCAGCAGTTTGGGGGGAAAGGCTTTCTTT. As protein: CASSLGGKAFF.

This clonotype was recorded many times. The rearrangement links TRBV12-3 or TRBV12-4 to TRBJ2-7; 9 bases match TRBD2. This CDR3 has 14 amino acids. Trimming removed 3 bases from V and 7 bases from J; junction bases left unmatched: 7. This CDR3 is CASSFASGAREQYF. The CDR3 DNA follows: TGTGCCAGCAGTTTTGCTAGCGGGGCTCGGGAGCAGTACTTC.

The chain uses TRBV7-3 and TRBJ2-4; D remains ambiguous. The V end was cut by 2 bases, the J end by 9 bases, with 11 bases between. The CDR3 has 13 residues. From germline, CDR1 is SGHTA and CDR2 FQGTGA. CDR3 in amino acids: CASSLAAFGIQYF. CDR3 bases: TGTGCCAGCAGCTTAGCTGCCTTTGGCATTCAGTACTTC.

CDR3 amino acids: CASRTDRAYGYTF. The DNA of the CDR3 is TGTGCCAGCAGGACGGACAGGGCATATGGCTACACCTTC. The gene calls are TRBV5-6 and TRBJ1-2; TRBD1 agrees at 8 bases. With V trimmed by 5 bases and J by 5 bases, 5 bases remained unmatched. The CDR3 runs to 13 residues. The germline gives CDR1 SGHDT, CDR2 YYEEEE.

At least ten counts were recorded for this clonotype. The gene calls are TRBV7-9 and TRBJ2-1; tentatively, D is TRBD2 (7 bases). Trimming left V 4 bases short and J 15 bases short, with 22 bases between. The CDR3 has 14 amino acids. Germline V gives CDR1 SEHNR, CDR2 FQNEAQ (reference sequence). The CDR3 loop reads CASSSNYPGAGAFF. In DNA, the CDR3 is TGTGCCAGCAGCTCCAATTACCCAGGGGCGGGAGCGTTCTTC.